These 4 T cell receptor beta chains share one sample of origin, sequenced in a study of cytomegalovirus exposure and HLA in healthy donors. The PCR made use of 60 Vbeta and 13 Jbeta primers. The repertoire was sequenced with immunoSEQ multiplex PCR; TCRdb's copy has only in-frame clones and lacks some. The data hold roughly 82,000 clones, with around 74% observed a single time. What was sequenced was PBMCs. All receptors come from a woman between 50 and 59 years old in good health and CMV-seropositive.

The rearrangement links TRBV18 to TRBJ1-1; D may be TRBD1 (5 bases). The CDR3 contains 12 residues. Germline V gene lookup returns CDR1 KGHSH and CDR2 LQKENI. Trimming removed 6 bases from V and 10 bases from J, with 15 bases in between. The CDR3 bases are TGTGCCAGCTCGGTACAGGACCTCAGAGCTTTCTTT. This translates into CASSVQDLRAFF. Complete variable domain (other parts from reference TRBV18 and TRBJ1-1): NAGVMQNPRHLVRRRGQEARLRCSPMKGHSHVYWYRQLPEEGLKFMVYLQKENIIDESGMPKERFSAEFPKEGPSILRIQQVVRGDSAAYFCASSVQDLRAFFGQGTRLTVV.

This clone was counted a single time. CDR3 amino acids: CASSQERPGKLNTGELFF. CDR3 bases: TGCGCCAGCAGCCAAGAAAGGCCAGGCAAACTGAACACCGGGGAGCTGTTTTTT. This rearrangement joins TRBV4-1 to TRBJ2-2; no clear D. The ends were cut back, 0 bases at V and 1 base at J, with 15 bases in the middle. Germline lookup yields CDR1 MGHRA and CDR2 YSYEKL. The CDR3 totals 18 residues.

This chain connects TRBV9 to TRBJ1-3, with a possible D match to TRBD1 (5 bases). V was shortened by 2 bases and J by 0 bases, with 9 bases between the two germline ends. The germline CDR1 and CDR2 sequences are SGDLS and YYNGEE. CDR3 size: 15 residues. CDR3 in amino acids: CASSVTGTSGNTIYF. The CDR3 nucleotides read TGTGCCAGCAGCGTCACAGGTACCTCTGGAAACACCATATATTTT. Full variable domain (rest looked up from reference TRBV9 and TRBJ1-3): DSGVTQTPKHLITATGQRVTLRCSPRSGDLSVYWYQQSLDQGLQFLIQYYNGEERAKGNILERFSAQQFPDLHSELNLSSLELGDSALYFCASSVTGTSGNTIYFGEGSWLTVV.

This clone was observed a handful of times. The V gene is TRBV6-1, the J gene TRBJ2-1, with D uncertain. CDR3 size: 13 residues. The V end was cut by 1 base, the J end by 8 bases, with 9 bases between. CDR1 is MNHNS, CDR2 SASEGT, per germline. Written as DNA, the CDR3 is TGTGCCAGCAGTGAAGGTCTAGGAGATGAGCAGTTCTTC. This encodes CASSEGLGDEQFF.